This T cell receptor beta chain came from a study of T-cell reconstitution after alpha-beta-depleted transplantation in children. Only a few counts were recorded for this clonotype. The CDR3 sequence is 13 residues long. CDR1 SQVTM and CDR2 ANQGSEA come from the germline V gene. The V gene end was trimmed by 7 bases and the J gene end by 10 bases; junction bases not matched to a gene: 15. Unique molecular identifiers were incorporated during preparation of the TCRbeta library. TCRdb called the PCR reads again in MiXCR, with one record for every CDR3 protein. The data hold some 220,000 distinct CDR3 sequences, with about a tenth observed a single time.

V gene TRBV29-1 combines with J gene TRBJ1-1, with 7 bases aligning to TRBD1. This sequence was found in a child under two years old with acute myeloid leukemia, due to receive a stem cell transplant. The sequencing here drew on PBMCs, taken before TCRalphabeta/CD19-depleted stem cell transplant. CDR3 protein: CSGSHKEGASAFF. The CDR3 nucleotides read TGCAGCGGCTCCCATAAGGAGGGGGCGTCAGCTTTCTTT.